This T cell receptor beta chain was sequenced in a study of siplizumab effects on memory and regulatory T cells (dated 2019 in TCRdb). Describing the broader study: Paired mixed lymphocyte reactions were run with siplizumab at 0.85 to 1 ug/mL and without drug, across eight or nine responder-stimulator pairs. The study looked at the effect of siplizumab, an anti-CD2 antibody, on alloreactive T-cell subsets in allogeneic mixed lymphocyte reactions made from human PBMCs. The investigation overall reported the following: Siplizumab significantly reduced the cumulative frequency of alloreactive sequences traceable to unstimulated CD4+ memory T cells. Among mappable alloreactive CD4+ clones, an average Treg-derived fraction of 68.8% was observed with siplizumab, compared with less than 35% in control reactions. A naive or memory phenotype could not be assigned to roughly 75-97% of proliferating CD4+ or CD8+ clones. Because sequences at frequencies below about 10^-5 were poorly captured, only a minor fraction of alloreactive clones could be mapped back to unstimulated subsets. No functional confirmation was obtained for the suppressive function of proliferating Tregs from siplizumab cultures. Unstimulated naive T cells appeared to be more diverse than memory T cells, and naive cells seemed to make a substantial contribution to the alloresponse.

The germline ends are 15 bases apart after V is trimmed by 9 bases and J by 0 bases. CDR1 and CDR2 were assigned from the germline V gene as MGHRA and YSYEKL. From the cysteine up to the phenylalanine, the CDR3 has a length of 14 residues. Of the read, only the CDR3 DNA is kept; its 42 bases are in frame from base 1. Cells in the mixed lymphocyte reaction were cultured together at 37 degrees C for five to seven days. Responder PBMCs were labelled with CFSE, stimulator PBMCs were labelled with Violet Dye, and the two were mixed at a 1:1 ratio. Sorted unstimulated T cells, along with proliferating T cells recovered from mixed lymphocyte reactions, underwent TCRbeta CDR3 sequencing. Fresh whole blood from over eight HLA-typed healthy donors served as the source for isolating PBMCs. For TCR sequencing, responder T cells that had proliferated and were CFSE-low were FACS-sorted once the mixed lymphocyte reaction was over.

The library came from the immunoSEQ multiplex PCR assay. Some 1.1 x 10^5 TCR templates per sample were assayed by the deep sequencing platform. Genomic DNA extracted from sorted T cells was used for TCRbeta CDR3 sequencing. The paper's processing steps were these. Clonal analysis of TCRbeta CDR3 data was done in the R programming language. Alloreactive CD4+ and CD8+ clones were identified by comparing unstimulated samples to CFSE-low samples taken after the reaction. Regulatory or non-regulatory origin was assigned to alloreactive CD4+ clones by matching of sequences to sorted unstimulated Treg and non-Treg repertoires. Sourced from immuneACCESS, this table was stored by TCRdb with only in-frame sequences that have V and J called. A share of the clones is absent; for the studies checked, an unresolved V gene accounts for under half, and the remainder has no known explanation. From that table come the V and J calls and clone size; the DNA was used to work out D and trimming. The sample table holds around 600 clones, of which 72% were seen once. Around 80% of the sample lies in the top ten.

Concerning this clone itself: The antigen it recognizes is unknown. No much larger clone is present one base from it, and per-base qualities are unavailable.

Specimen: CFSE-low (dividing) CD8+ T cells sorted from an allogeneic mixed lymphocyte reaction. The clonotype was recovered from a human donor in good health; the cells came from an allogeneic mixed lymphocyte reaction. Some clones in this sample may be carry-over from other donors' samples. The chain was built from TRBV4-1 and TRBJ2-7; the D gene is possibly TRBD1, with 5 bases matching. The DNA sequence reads TGCGCCAGTCGTGACAGTGAAAGCTCCTACGAGCAGTACTTC. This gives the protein CASRDSESSYEQYF.